These 9 T cell receptor beta chains were sequenced from one sample in a study of CD8 T cells in ankylosing spondylitis. In TCRdb, the 5' RACE reads were re-called with MiXCR into one record per CDR3 protein. The sample records 300,000 to 400,000 distinct CDR3 sequences, around 20% being singletons. The sequenced sample consisted of blood, either unsorted or a sorted T cell fraction (not recorded which). These receptors all come from a male donor with ankylosing spondylitis or in good health (not recorded which).

The sample holds a few counts of this clonotype. The gene calls are TRBV7-9 and TRBJ1-6, with D possibly being TRBD1 (5 bases). The germline V gene has CDR1 SEHNR and CDR2 FQNEAQ (reference sequence). This CDR3 has 13 amino acids. The germline V and J ends were trimmed by 5 bases and 7 bases, with 9 bases remaining between them. The CDR3 DNA reads TGTGCCAGCAGCGGCAGGGTGAATTCACCCCTCCACTTT. Translating gives CASSGRVNSPLHF.

A few counts support this clonotype. This chain joins TRBV4-1 and TRBJ2-1; D unclear. The CDR3 sequence is 14 residues long. Germline V gene sequence: CDR1 MGHRA, CDR2 YSYEKL. V lost 0 bases and J 5 bases, leaving 8 bases between the germline ends. The CDR3 sequence: CASSQEGWDNEQFF. The CDR3 DNA follows: TGCGCCAGCAGCCAAGAAGGCTGGGACAATGAGCAGTTCTTC.

V is TRBV28 and J is TRBJ2-2, with unresolved D. The CDR3 spans 15 residues. CDR1 is MDHEN, CDR2 SYDVKM, per germline. The ends were cut back, 3 bases at V and 0 bases at J, with 8 bases in the middle. The CDR3 DNA is TGTGCCAGCAGTTTGCGAGTCGCGAACACCGGGGAGCTGTTTTTT. It translates to CASSLRVANTGELFF.

The V call is TRBV25-1, the J call TRBJ2-2; 7 bases fit TRBD1. This CDR3 comprises 15 residues. CDR1 MGHDK and CDR2 SYGVNS come from the germline V gene. Germline trimming cut 7 bases from V and 8 bases from J; bases unmatched to any gene: 13. The CDR3 sequence: CASTPDRVDSGELFF. DNA for the CDR3: TGTGCCAGCACCCCAGACAGGGTCGACTCGGGGGAGCTGTTTTTT.

The sample holds many counts of this clonotype. The rearrangement uses TRBV20-1 and TRBJ2-7; 9 nucleotides line up with TRBD2. Trimming cost V 7 bases and J 3 bases; bases outside gene matches: 7. Germline CDR1 is DFQATT and CDR2 is SNEGSKA (reference sequence). The CDR3 is 13 amino acids. The chain's CDR3 is CSVPLAGDYEQYF. Here the CDR3 DNA reads TGCAGTGTTCCCTTAGCGGGGGACTACGAGCAGTACTTC.

The gene calls are TRBV7-9 and TRBJ2-3, with D unclear. Germline CDR1 is SEHNR and CDR2 is FQNEAQ (reference sequence). Deletions cut 2 bases from V and 6 bases from J, with 9 bases between. The CDR3 covers 13 residues. CDR3 sequence reads: CASSLLLGDTQYF. The CDR3 nucleotides read TGTGCCAGCAGCTTACTTCTCGGTGATACGCAGTATTTT.

The chain carries TRBV29-1 and TRBJ1-1; TRBD1 might be the D (6 bases). The CDR3 totals 13 residues. CDR1 and CDR2 (germline): SQVTM, ANQGSEA. V was clipped by 7 bases and J by 0 bases, with 12 bases between them. CDR3 in DNA: TGCAGCGCTAGACAGGAGTTGAACACTGAAGCTTTCTTT. This sequence encodes CSARQELNTEAFF.

The chain couples TRBV12-3 or TRBV12-4 to TRBJ2-1; 8 bases map to TRBD1. This CDR3 is 13 amino acids long. J was trimmed by 7 bases and V by 5 bases; bases with no gene match: 4. CDR3 in amino acids: CASSPRQGNEQFF. The CDR3 nucleotides read TGTGCCAGCAGTCCCCGACAGGGGAATGAGCAGTTCTTC.

The chain has TRBV5-6 and TRBJ2-2; TRBD1 might be the D (5 bases). The V gene lost 3 bases and the J gene lost 3 bases, with 9 bases spanning the gap. Germline V gives CDR1 SGHDT, CDR2 YYEEEE. The CDR3 length is 14 residues. CDR3 loop: CASSSTDDTGELFF. CDR3 sequence (DNA): TGTGCCAGCAGCTCGACAGATGACACCGGGGAGCTGTTTTTT.